The 8 T cell receptor beta chains below were found in one sample sequenced in a study of CD8+ T cells in alopecia areata. Once RNA had been extracted, it was reverse transcribed into cDNA to act as the sequencing template. TCRdb keeps only in-frame clones here, not all; method: immunoSEQ multiplex PCR. Here the sample spans 79,000 or so clones, approximately 66% being singletons. Noted treatment: oral pan-JAK inhibitor, 5-10 mg twice daily. The sample here was CD8+ T cells sorted from blood, taken at week 24, from a patient treated with tofacitinib. The receptor source for this set is a human donor with alopecia areata.

The rearrangement links TRBV7-3 to TRBJ2-2, with D uncertain. Germline lookup yields CDR1 SGHTA and CDR2 FQGTGA. This CDR3 region has 13 residues. Trimming cost V 3 bases and J 6 bases, with 8 bases left between them. The CDR3 coding sequence is TGTGCCAGCAGCTTGGACCCGGCCGGGGAGCTGTTTTTT. Amino acid sequence: CASSLDPAGELFF.

The V call is TRBV4-3, the J call TRBJ1-4; D gene unclear. This CDR3 spans 18 amino acids. Looked up from germline, CDR1 is LGHNA and CDR2 is YSLEER. The V end lost 0 bases, the J end lost 5 bases, and 19 bases lay between the germline ends. The CDR3 bases are TGCGCCAGCAGCCAAGAGGTCGGAACGGTGATCTTCAATGAAAAACTGTTTTTT. As protein: CASSQEVGTVIFNEKLFF.

This chain joins TRBV5-1 and TRBJ2-5; D not certain. From germline, CDR1 is SGHRS and CDR2 YFSETQ. Trimming pared 0 bases from V and 6 bases from J, leaving 0 bases between. The CDR3 has 10 residues. The CDR3, as DNA: TGCGCCAGCAGCTTGGAGACCCAGTACTTC. It codes for CASSLETQYF.

The V and J genes are TRBV27 and TRBJ2-1; 7 nucleotides agree with TRBD2. Germline trimming cut 8 bases from V and 3 bases from J; bases unmatched to any gene: 10. CDR1 and CDR2 (germline): MNHEY, SMNVEV (reference sequence). The CDR3 runs to 15 residues. The CDR3 loop reads CASHISGTGYNEQFF. As DNA, the CDR3 is TGTGCCAGCCATATAAGCGGGACGGGCTACAATGAGCAGTTCTTC.

This clone was seen a few times. The genes are TRBV29-1 and TRBJ2-7, with no clear D. This CDR3 is built from 10 residues. V lost 4 bases and J 3 bases, leaving 4 bases between the germline ends. Germline CDR1 SQVTM, CDR2 ANQGSEA. CDR3 amino acids: CSVANYEQYF. The CDR3 coding sequence is TGCAGCGTTGCGAACTACGAGCAGTACTTC.

The chain employs TRBV11-2 and TRBJ2-6; weak D call: TRBD2 (5 bases). This CDR3 region has 17 residues. The V and J ends lost 4 bases and 0 bases respectively, with 13 bases between them. Germline assignment: CDR1 SGHAT and CDR2 FQNNGV. The DNA of the CDR3 is TGTGCCAGCAGCTCACCTAGTGCGGGCTCTGGGGCCAACGTCCTGACTTTC. Amino acids: CASSSPSAGSGANVLTF.

The J gene is TRBJ2-3, the V gene TRBV29-1; D is unresolved. Germline values: CDR1 SQVTM, CDR2 ANQGSEA. The CDR3 contains 13 residues. The ends were cut back, 0 bases at V and 2 bases at J, with 6 bases in the middle. CDR3 residues: CSVEDTLTDTQYF. In DNA form, the CDR3 reads TGCAGCGTTGAAGATACCCTCACAGATACGCAGTATTTT.

This rearrangement joins TRBV30 to TRBJ2-7, with D uncertain. Trimming pared 3 bases from V and 4 bases from J, leaving 13 bases between. CDR1 and CDR2 (germline): GTSNPN, SVGIG (reference sequence). This CDR3 has 13 amino acids. The CDR3 protein is CAWSPASGYEQYF. The CDR3 DNA reads TGTGCCTGGAGCCCTGCGAGTGGGTACGAGCAGTACTTC.